This TCR beta chain originates from a study of T cells in Graves' hyperthyroidism and ophthalmopathy. This clonotype has a count of ten or more. As yet, its antigen is unknown. Findings of the study overall: Ophthalmopathy was identified by the model a median around 6.9 months ahead of onset.

Regions amplified from RNA transcripts were the TCR beta CDR3 regions. The study used the HTBI primer set for a first-round RT-PCR of the TCR CDR3. TCRdb ran MiXCR on the multiplex PCR reads and lists one entry per CDR3 protein. The sample contains approximately 560,000 distinct CDR3 sequences, around 46% of which appear only once. Uncontrolled infections, other autoimmune diseases, pregnancy or lactation led to exclusion of patients. Thyroid ultrasound and orbital computed tomography, with clinical symptoms and serum thyroxine and TRAb, informed diagnoses. The sample taken for sequencing was peripheral blood or thyroid tissue (not recorded which). This TCR was sampled from a woman between 18 and 29 years old with Graves' hyperthyroidism.

As DNA, the CDR3 is TGCGCCAGCAGCTTCGCAGGGCGGATAACTAATGAAAAACTGTTTTTT. It is translated as CASSFAGRITNEKLFF. The chain uses TRBV5-1 and TRBJ1-4; maybe TRBD1 (5 bases). The CDR3 totals 16 residues. Germline V gene lookup returns CDR1 SGHRS and CDR2 YFSETQ. The V gene lost 2 bases and the J gene lost 1 base, with 12 bases spanning the gap. Combining the CDR3 with reference TRBV5-1 and TRBJ1-4 gives the whole variable domain KAGVTQTPRYLIKTRGQQVTLSCSPISGHRSVSWYQQTPGQGLQFLFEYFSETQRNKGNFPGRFSGRQFSNSRSEMNVSTLELGDSALYLCASSFAGRITNEKLFFGSGTQLSVL.